A selection of T cell receptor beta chains follows, all from one sample in a study of T cells in narcolepsy. The data were produced by immunoSEQ multiplex PCR, yet TCRdb's version contains in-frame clones alone and is incomplete. The sample carries approximately 31,000 clones, roughly 78% recorded once. The sample taken for sequencing was CD45RA- memory CD4+ T cells from PBMCs. These receptors were obtained from a human donor with narcolepsy. The CDR3 runs from the conserved cysteine through the conserved F or W.

TRBV11-2	CASSLGPGTPKVEQFF
TRBV4-1	CASSQERGTDTQYF
TRBV11-3	CASSLIGVDRARTEAFF
TRBV27	CASSPGRSRDNTDTQYF
TRBV18	CASSPSGGSNQPQHF
TRBV6-5	CATRTGGLTEAFF
TRBV30	CAWSGRKSGNTIYF
TRBV30	CAWSVGFTGEEKLFF
TRBV27	CASSLGQDATRQYF
TRBV7-9	CASSGRDDQKETQYF
TRBV30	CAWSGGQGASWETQYF
TRBV5-6	CASSYGTEQETQYF
TRBV9	CASSVRPGGAGETQYF
TRBV5-6	CASTGLDWGTDTQYF
TRBV15	CATSSQGNQPQHF
TRBV6-1	CASLTSGRTGDTQYF
TRBV9	CASSSGAAGNEQFF
TRBV13	CASTNTGVGGNTIYF
TRBV6-5	CASSPGRLTEAFF
TRBV9	CASSVGGPRTDTQYF
TRBV10-3	CAISVGGTEAFF
TRBV18	CASSPLLESNYGYTF
TRBV9	CASSVVGRRGMSYNEQFF
TRBV7-6	CASSYRTSGVSYEQYF
TRBV2	CARLTGAQLTINEQFF
TRBV2	CARDSSANYGYTF
TRBV4-1	CASSTGTGGWAEAFF
TRBV27	CASSFSGAKNIQYF
TRBV5-6	CASSRVSRENTIYF
TRBV10-1	CASSESAGGRKETQYF
TRBV10-2	CASSDNSYGYTF
TRBV12-5	CASGLGRNTEAFF
TRBV29-1	CSVRTGPASSEKLFF
TRBV6-5	CASTSRDRGDTQYF
TRBV6-1	CASRQVSNQPQHF
TRBV19	CASVRGGAYNEQFF
TRBV10-3	CASSPGRFNTEAFF
TRBV5-4	CASSLGDRTSSYEQYF
TRBV5-1	CASSLVSGSNQETQYF
TRBV18	CASSPNGAGGWQPQHF
TRBV30	CAPRGCGSSSSTDTQYF
TRBV2	CASSTGEMSTDTQYF
TRBV21-1	CASPLWRLAASSYEQYF
TRBV4-1	CASSQDGQGSYGYTF
TRBV5-1	CASSSSGGAHNEQFF
TRBV2	CASSEALRRPLMNEQFF
TRBV23-1	CASKQERYEQYF
TRBV27	CASSLSGGNTEAFF